The entry that follows covers one T cell receptor beta chain sequence. Original methodology: Amplification with reference gene primers provided the estimates of nucleated cell counts. TCRdb keeps only in-frame clones here, not all; method: immunoSEQ multiplex PCR. For V, J and clone size, that table is used; D and trimming come from the DNA. The table shows 180,000 or so clones, with about 83% occurring only once. The sample belongs to a study of blood T cell repertoires in COVID-19. For the study at large: The United States, Italy and Spain were the sources of the acute and convalescent COVID-19 samples. Nucleic acid was either cDNA or gDNA, and it came from T cells, B-cell-depleted T cells, or PBMCs.

The CDR3 has 15 amino acids. Germline V lookup: CDR1 MDHEN, CDR2 SYDVKM. Trimming cost V 5 bases and J 5 bases, with 16 bases left between them. The sequenced sample was peripheral blood. The TCR sequence derives from a young man with active or convalescent COVID-19. The gene calls are TRBV28 and TRBJ1-5; D is perhaps TRBD1 (6 bases). CDR3 nucleotides: TGTGCCAGCAGTCCCAGGGGCAGGGGCGATCAGCCCCAGCATTTT. As protein: CASSPRGRGDQPQHF. Full variable domain (missing parts from reference TRBV28 and TRBJ1-5): DVKVTQSSRYLVKRTGEKVFLECVQDMDHENMFWYRQDPGLGLRLIYFSYDVKMKEKGDIPEGYSVSREKKERFSLILESASTNQTSMYLCASSPRGRGDQPQHFGDGTRLSIL.